The 8 T cell receptor beta chains below were found in one sample sequenced in a study of T cell changes during pregnancy in multiple sclerosis. The assay was immunoSEQ multiplex PCR, and TCRdb's table has in-frame clones only and misses some. The top ten clones hold roughly 2.5% of a sample with around 60,000 clones, roughly 96% of them seen once. This specimen was CD8+ T cells from peripheral blood mononuclear cells, taken after pregnancy. These receptors were taken from a female donor with multiple sclerosis, enrolled in a pregnancy study.

The chain joins TRBV28 to TRBJ2-7, with D possibly matching TRBD1 (6 bases). The CDR3 runs 16 residues. Germline V CDR1 and CDR2: MDHEN, SYDVKM. Trimming stripped 3 bases from V and 3 bases from J, with 18 bases between. CDR3 loop: CASSFTDRSKGYEQYF. CDR3 nucleotides: TGTGCCAGCAGTTTTACCGACAGGTCCAAGGGCTACGAGCAGTACTTC.

This clone was picked up one time. V is TRBV28 and J is TRBJ2-3; 16 bases are a match to TRBD2. This CDR3 region has 18 residues. V lost 3 bases, J lost 2 bases, and 5 bases stayed unmatched. CDR1 and CDR2 (germline): MDHEN, SYDVKM. CDR3 in DNA: TGTGCCAGCAGTTTGGGACTAGCGGGAGGGCAGTTCACAGATACGCAGTATTTT. Translated, it gives CASSLGLAGGQFTDTQYF.

DNA of the CDR3: TGTGCCAGCAGCTGTGAGGGACAGGGTGGCGCTGGGGCCAACGTCCTGACTTTC. It specifies CASSCEGQGGAGANVLTF. The chain carries TRBV9 and TRBJ2-6; 9 bases map to TRBD1. The germline gives CDR1 SGDLS, CDR2 YYNGEE. The CDR3 sequence is 18 residues long. V trimming: 4 bases; J trimming: 2 bases; junction bases outside the gene matches: 10. The variable domain in full, with the rest retrieved from reference TRBV9 and TRBJ2-6, is DSGVTQTPKHLITATGQRVTLRCSPRSGDLSVYWYQQSLDQGLQFLIQYYNGEERAKGNILERFSAQQFPDLHSELNLSSLELGDSALYFCASSCEGQGGAGANVLTFGAGSRLTVL.

The CDR3 loop is CASSLGAGEQFF. The CDR3 nucleotides read TGTGCCAGCAGTCTTGGCGCAGGTGAGCAGTTCTTC. The rearrangement links TRBV7-9 to TRBJ2-1, with D unresolved. V shed 6 bases and J shed 9 bases, with 12 bases lying between them. The V gene's germline CDR1 is SEHNR and CDR2 FQNEAQ (reference sequence). The CDR3 runs 12 residues.

The chain uses TRBV5-5 and TRBJ1-2; D is ambiguous. Between the trimmed V and J ends, which lost 4 bases and 8 bases, there was a span of 12 bases. CDR1 is SGHKS, CDR2 YYEKEE, per germline (reference sequence). CDR3 length: 12 amino acids. As DNA, the CDR3 is TGTGCCAGCAGCCCGCCTACCGAAGGCTACACCTTC. Protein: CASSPPTEGYTF.

The chain uses TRBV29-1 and TRBJ2-7; D unresolved. Germline CDR1 and CDR2: SQVTM and ANQGSEA. The CDR3 extends over 14 amino acids. Trimming removed 4 bases from V and 5 bases from J, with 18 bases in between. In DNA form, the CDR3 reads TGCAGCGTTGGAATTGGAGCCTTCGTCGACGAGCAGTACTTC. Amino acid sequence: CSVGIGAFVDEQYF.

The rearrangement joins TRBV7-2 to TRBJ2-7, with 12 bases aligning to TRBD2. CDR3 size: 15 residues. CDR1 SGHTA and CDR2 FQGNSA come from the germline V gene. The V gene end was trimmed by 3 bases and the J gene end by 5 bases; junction bases not matched to a gene: 5. The CDR3, as DNA: TGTGCCAGCAGCTTCCGACTAGCGGGAGCGGACGAGCAGTACTTC. Amino acids: CASSFRLAGADEQYF.

The chain links TRBV5-6 to TRBJ1-1, with a tentative D call TRBD1 (5 bases). Trimming left V 4 bases short and J 6 bases short, with 16 bases between. This CDR3 comprises 14 residues. Germline V gives CDR1 SGHDT, CDR2 YYEEEE. CDR3 DNA sequence: TGTGCCAGCAGCGGGGGGACCAGCGGGGCTGAAGCTTTCTTT. This encodes CASSGGTSGAEAFF.